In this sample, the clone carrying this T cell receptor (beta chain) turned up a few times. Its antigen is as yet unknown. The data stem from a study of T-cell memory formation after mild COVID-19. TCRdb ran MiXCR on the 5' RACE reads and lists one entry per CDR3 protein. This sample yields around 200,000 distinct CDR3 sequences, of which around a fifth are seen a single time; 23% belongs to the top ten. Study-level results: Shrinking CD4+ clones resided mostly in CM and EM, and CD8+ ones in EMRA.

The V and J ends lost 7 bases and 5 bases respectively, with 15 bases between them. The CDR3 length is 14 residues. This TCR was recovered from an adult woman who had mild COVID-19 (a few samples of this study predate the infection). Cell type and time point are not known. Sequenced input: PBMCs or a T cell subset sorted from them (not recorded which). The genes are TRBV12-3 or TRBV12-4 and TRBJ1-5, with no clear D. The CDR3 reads CASTRTDWDQPQHF. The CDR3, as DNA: TGTGCCAGCACCCGAACGGACTGGGATCAGCCCCAGCATTTT.